The clone carrying this TCR beta chain was recorded a few times. The sample is drawn from a study of human T cells and chemical hapten exposure. Germline CDR1 reads SGHAT; CDR2 reads FQNNGV. CDR3 length: 14 amino acids. The V end lost 2 bases, the J end lost 2 bases, and 9 bases lay between the germline ends. TCRdb fed the RACE reads into MiXCR, producing one record per CDR3 protein. The data hold 330,000 or so distinct CDR3 sequences, with nearly 6.5% observed a single time. Time point reported: patch test 2, 6 weeks after DPC sensitization. Treatment defined: therapeutic diphenylcyclopropenone sensitization with weekly scalp DPC.

The chain couples TRBV11-2 to TRBJ2-5; D gene uncertain. This TCR derives from a woman between 18 and 29 years old with alopecia areata. Some clones in this sample may be carry-over from other donors' samples. This material consisted of whole blood, taken in connection with sensitization to the hapten diphenylcyclopropenone (DPC). The CDR3 spells CASSLRGTQETQYF. The CDR3 region has the DNA TGTGCCAGCAGCTTAAGAGGAACACAAGAGACCCAGTACTTC. The full variable domain, rest sourced from reference TRBV11-2 and TRBJ2-5, is EAGVAQSPRYKIIEKRQSVAFWCNPISGHATLYWYQQILGQGPKLLIQFQNNGVVDDSQLPKDRFSAERLKGVDSTLKIQPAKLEDSAVYLCASSLRGTQETQYFGPGTRLLVL.